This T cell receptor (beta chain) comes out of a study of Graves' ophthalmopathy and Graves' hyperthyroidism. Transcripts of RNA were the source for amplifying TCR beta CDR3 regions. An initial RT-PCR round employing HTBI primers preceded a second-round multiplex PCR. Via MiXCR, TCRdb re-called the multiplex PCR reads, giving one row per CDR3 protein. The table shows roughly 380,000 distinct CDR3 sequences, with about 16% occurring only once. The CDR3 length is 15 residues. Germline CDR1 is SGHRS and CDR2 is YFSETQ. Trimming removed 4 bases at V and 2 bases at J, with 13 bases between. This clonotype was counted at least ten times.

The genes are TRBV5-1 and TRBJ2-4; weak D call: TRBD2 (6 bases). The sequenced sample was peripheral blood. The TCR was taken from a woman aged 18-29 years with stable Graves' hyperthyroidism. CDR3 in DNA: TGCGCCAGCAGCGGCGGGACTTCCCCCAAAAACATTCAGTACTTC. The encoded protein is CASSGGTSPKNIQYF.